The count of the clone carrying this TCR beta chain is one. The antigen remains unidentified. This CDR3 contains 14 residues. Per germline, CDR1 MDHEN and CDR2 SYDVKM. With 4 bases removed from V and 4 bases from J, the gap between germline ends came to 11 bases. Produced via immunoSEQ multiplex PCR; TCRdb's table is partial and in-frame only. The sample shows approximately 17,000 clones, around 72% of them seen only once. The data originate from a study of CXCR4 blockade with PD-1 therapy in pancreatic cancer. Study-wide points: Without paired alpha-beta data, shared specificity of dominant clones is unconfirmed. Survival did not correlate with tumor clonality, which averaged approximately 0.15 versus 0.05.

Specimen: tumor tissue. The receptor comes from a human donor with pancreatic ductal adenocarcinoma. The chain is built from TRBV28 and TRBJ2-1; D not certain. The CDR3 is CASSSNLLYNEQFF. The CDR3, as DNA: TGTGCCAGCAGTTCAAACCTTCTATACAATGAGCAGTTCTTC.